A single T cell receptor beta chain is shown here with its context. Its antigen is currently unknown. The data belong to a study of STAT5B mutations in CD4+ large granular lymphocyte leukemia. Buffy coats from healthy blood donors served as controls. The assay was run at survey level. Produced via immunoSEQ multiplex PCR; TCRdb's table is partial and in-frame only. This sample yields under 25,000 clones, of which approximately 79% are seen a single time; almost 0.65% belongs to the top ten. V was clipped by 1 base and J by 3 bases, with 10 bases between them. The germline CDR1 and CDR2 sequences are SGHAT and FQDESV (reference sequence). This CDR3 has 16 amino acids. Study-wide points: Patient CD4-sorted repertoires looked more clonal than healthy CD4+ repertoires, even without putative leukemic clones.

Input material: CD4+ T cells from blood buffy coats. The chain combines TRBV11-1 with TRBJ2-6; tentatively, D is TRBD1 (5 bases). This TCR was sampled from a human donor in good health. CDR3 coding DNA: TGTGCCAGCAGCTTAGAGGGGCCGGATGGGGCCAACGTCCTGACTTTC. It yields the protein CASSLEGPDGANVLTF.